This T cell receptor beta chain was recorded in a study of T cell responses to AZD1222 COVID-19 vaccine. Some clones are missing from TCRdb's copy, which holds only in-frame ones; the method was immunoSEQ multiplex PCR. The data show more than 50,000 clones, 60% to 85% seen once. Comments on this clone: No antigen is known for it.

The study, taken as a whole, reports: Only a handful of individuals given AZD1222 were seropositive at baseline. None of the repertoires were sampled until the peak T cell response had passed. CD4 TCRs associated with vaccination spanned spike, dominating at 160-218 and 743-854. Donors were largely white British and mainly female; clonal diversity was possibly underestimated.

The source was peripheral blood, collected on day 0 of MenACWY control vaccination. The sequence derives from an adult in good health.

The CDR3 nucleotides read TGTGCCAGCAGTACCCTAGCGGGGGGGCAGAATGAGCAGTTCTTC. Its protein product is CASSTLAGGQNEQFF. The rearrangement links TRBV2 to TRBJ2-1, with 12 nucleotides matching TRBD2. Trimming removed 5 bases from V and 7 bases from J; junction bases left unmatched: 6. This CDR3 has 15 amino acids. Germline V lookup: CDR1 SNHLY, CDR2 FYNNEI. Together with reference TRBV2 and TRBJ2-1, the CDR3 gives the full variable domain: EPEVTQTPSHQVTQMGQEVILRCVPISNHLYFYWYRQILGQKVEFLVSFYNNEISEKSEIFDDQFSVERPDGSNFTLKIRSTKLEDSAMYFCASSTLAGGQNEQFFGPGTRLTVL.